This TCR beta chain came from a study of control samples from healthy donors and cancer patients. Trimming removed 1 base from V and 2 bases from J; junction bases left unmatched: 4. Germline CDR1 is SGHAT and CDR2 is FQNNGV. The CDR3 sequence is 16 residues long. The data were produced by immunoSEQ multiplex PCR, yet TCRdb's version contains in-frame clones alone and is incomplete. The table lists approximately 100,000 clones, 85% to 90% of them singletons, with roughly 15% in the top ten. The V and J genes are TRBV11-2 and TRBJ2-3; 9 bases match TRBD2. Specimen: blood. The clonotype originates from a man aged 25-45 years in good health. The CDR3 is CASSLVRTSDTDTQYF. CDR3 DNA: TGTGCCAGCAGCTTAGTTCGGACTAGCGACACAGATACGCAGTATTTT.